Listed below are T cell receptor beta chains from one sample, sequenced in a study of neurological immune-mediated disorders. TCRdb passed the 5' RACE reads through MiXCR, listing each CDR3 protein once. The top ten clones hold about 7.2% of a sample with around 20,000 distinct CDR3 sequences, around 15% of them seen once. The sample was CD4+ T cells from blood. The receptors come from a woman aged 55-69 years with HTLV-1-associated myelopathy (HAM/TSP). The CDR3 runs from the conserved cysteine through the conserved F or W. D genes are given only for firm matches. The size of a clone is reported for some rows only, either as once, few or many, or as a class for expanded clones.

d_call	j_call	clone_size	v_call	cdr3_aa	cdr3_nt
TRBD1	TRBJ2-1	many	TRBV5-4	CASTKPGQGNNEQFF	TGTGCCAGCACTAAACCGGGACAGGGCAACAATGAGCAGTTCTTC
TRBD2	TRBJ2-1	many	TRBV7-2	CASSLESSGAHEQFF	TGTGCCAGCAGCTTAGAGTCTAGCGGGGCCCATGAGCAGTTCTTC
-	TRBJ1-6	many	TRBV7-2	CASSLREGRDSPLHF	TGTGCCAGCAGCCTGCGAGAGGGGCGGGATTCACCCCTCCACTTT
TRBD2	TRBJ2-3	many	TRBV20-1	CSASRGGSTDTQYF	TGCAGTGCGTCCCGGGGGGGAAGCACAGATACGCAGTATTTT
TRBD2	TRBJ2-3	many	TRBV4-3	CASSPVWGGSADTQYF	TGCGCCAGCAGCCCTGTATGGGGGGGAAGCGCAGATACGCAGTATTTT
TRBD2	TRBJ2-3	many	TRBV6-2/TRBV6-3	CAIRDYADTQYF	TGTGCCATCCGGGACTATGCAGATACGCAGTATTTT
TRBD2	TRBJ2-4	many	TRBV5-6	CASSLGSAGGMNIQYF	TGTGCCAGCAGCTTGGGCTCTGCGGGAGGAATGAACATTCAGTACTTC
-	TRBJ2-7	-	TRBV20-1	CIVRAAKAPYEQYF	TGCATTGTTAGAGCTGCAAAAGCTCCCTACGAGCAGTACTTC
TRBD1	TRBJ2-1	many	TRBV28	CASNRDSSYNEQFF	TGTGCCAGCAATCGGGACAGCTCCTACAATGAGCAGTTCTTC
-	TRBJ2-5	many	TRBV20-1	CSARGPPDWETQYF	TGCAGTGCTAGGGGACCCCCCGATTGGGAGACCCAGTACTTC
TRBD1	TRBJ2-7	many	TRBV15	CATSRGGTESSYEQYF	TGTGCCACCAGCAGAGGTGGGACAGAGAGCTCCTACGAGCAGTACTTC
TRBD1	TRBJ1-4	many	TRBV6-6	CATRTGGNEKLFF	TGTGCCACCAGGACAGGAGGAAATGAAAAACTGTTTTTT
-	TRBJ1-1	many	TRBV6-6	CASSKTRGGTEAFF	TGTGCCAGCAGTAAAACGCGGGGAGGGACTGAAGCTTTCTTT
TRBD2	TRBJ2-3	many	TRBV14	CASSPGTSGLDTQYF	TGTGCCAGCAGTCCCGGGACTAGCGGGCTTGATACGCAGTATTTT
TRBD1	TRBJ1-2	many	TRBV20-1	CSARDQGQGIYGYTF	TGCAGTGCTAGAGATCAGGGACAGGGAATTTATGGCTACACCTTC
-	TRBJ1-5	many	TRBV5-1	CASSSNRTNLEDVLCDQPQHF	TGCGCCAGCAGCTCCAACAGAACGAACTTAGAGGACGTTTTGTGTGATCAGCCCCAGCATTTT
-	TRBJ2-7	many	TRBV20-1	CSARLGSSPTYEQYF	TGCAGTGCTAGACTAGGGTCTTCACCTACCTACGAGCAGTACTTC
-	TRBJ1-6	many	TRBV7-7	CASSLDVDSPLHF	TGTGCCAGCAGCTTAGATGTGGATTCACCCCTCCACTTT
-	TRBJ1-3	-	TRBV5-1	CASGDFSGNTIYF	TGCGCCAGCGGCGACTTCTCTGGAAACACCATATATTTT
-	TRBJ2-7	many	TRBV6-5	CASSLRDRGSYEQYF	TGTGCCAGCAGTCTCCGGGACCGAGGCTCCTACGAGCAGTACTTC
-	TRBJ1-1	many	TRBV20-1	CSANRDEAFF	TGCAGTGCTAACCGGGACGAAGCTTTCTTT
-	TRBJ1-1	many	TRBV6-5	CASSHDWGIYTEAFF	TGTGCCAGCAGCCACGATTGGGGGATTTACACTGAAGCTTTCTTT
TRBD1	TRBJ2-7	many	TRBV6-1	CASSSRTGQGYEQYF	TGTGCCAGCAGTTCCCGAACGGGACAGGGCTACGAGCAGTACTTC
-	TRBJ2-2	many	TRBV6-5	CASGRGMTNTGELFF	TGTGCCAGCGGGCGCGGGATGACGAACACCGGGGAGCTGTTTTTT
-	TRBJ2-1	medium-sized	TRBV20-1	CSARSPRAEFF	TGCAGTGCTAGATCCCCCCGCGCGGAGTTCTTC
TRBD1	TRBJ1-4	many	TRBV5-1	CASSPDRVNEKLFF	TGCGCCAGCAGCCCTGACAGGGTTAATGAAAAACTGTTTTTT
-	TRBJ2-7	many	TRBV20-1	CSAPFQGGWEQYF	TGCAGTGCTCCCTTTCAGGGGGGGTGGGAGCAGTACTTC
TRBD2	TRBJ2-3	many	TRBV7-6	CASSPRTSGGDTQYF	TGTGCCAGCAGCCCTCGGACTAGCGGGGGGGATACGCAGTATTTT
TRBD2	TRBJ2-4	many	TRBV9	CASSETSGGNIQYF	TGTGCCAGCAGCGAAACTAGCGGGGGGAACATTCAGTACTTC
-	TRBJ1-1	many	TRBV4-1	CASSQETRDTEAFF	TGCGCCAGCAGCCAAGAGACCCGAGACACTGAAGCTTTCTTT
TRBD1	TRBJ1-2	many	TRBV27	CASSPTPGQRPGGNYGYTF	TGTGCCAGCAGCCCCACGCCGGGACAGCGCCCTGGAGGGAACTATGGCTACACCTTC
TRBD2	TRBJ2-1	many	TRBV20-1	CSARRGGGYNEQFF	TGCAGTGCTAGAAGGGGCGGGGGTTACAATGAGCAGTTCTTC
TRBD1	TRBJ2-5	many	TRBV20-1	CSARVLGGGETQYF	TGCAGTGCTAGAGTTCTAGGGGGCGGGGAGACCCAGTACTTC
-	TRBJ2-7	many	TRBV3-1	CASSLSYEQYF	TGTGCCAGCAGCCTATCCTACGAGCAGTACTTC
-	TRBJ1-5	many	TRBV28	CASSFGTFTSGQPQHF	TGTGCCAGCAGTTTCGGCACCTTCACAAGCGGGCAGCCCCAGCATTTT
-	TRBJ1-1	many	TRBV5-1	CASSSSLMNTEAFF	TGCGCCAGCAGCTCCTCACTTATGAACACTGAAGCTTTCTTT
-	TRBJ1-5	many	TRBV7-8	CASSTGSNQPQHF	TGTGCCAGCAGCACAGGAAGCAATCAGCCCCAGCATTTT
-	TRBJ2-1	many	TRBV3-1	CASSQDSSASVVEQFF	TGTGCCAGCAGCCAAGATTCGTCCGCCTCGGTTGTTGAGCAGTTCTTC
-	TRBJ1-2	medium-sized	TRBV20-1	CSARVLQNYGYTF	TGCAGTGCTAGAGTCCTTCAGAACTATGGCTACACCTTC
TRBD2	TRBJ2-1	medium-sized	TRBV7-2	CASARAGGGGNEQFF	TGTGCCTCAGCCAGGGCGGGCGGCGGGGGCAATGAGCAGTTCTTC
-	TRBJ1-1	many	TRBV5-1	CASSLSPGTEAFF	TGCGCCAGCAGCTTGAGCCCCGGGACTGAAGCTTTCTTT
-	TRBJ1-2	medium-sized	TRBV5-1	CASSLAEGGTYGYTF	TGCGCCAGCAGCTTGGCCGAGGGGGGCACCTATGGCTACACCTTC
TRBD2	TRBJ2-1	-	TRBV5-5	CASSLAASGRGSYNEQFF	TGTGCCAGCAGCTTGGCGGCTAGCGGGAGGGGGTCCTACAATGAGCAGTTCTTC
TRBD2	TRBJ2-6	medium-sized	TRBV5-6	CASSFLLAGISGANVLTF	TGTGCCAGCAGCTTCTTACTAGCGGGGATCTCTGGGGCCAACGTCCTGACTTTC
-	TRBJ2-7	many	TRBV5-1	CASSREPGTTYEQYF	TGCGCCAGCAGCCGAGAACCAGGGACCACCTACGAGCAGTACTTC
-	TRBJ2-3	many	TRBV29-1	CSVCLSGADTQYF	TGCAGCGTTTGTCTTAGTGGGGCAGATACGCAGTATTTT
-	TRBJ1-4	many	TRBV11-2	CASSLGAESNEKLFF	TGTGCCAGCAGCTTAGGGGCAGAATCCAATGAAAAACTGTTTTTT
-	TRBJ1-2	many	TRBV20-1	CSARHQGAILGYTF	TGCAGTGCGCGCCATCAGGGAGCTATTTTAGGCTACACCTTC
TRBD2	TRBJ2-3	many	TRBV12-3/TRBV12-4	CASRERGATTDTQYF	TGTGCCAGCAGAGAGCGGGGGGCGACCACAGATACGCAGTATTTT